This is a list of T cell receptor beta chains from one sample in a study of blood T cell repertoires in COVID-19. Using immunoSEQ multiplex PCR, the repertoire was profiled, and TCRdb retains in-frame clones only, with some absent. The profile shows 150,000 to 200,000 clones, 70% to 85% of them singletons. Sequencing was carried out using peripheral blood. The origin of the receptors is a human donor in a cohort sampled during active COVID-19. Both conserved end residues are part of each CDR3. D genes are given only for firm matches. The size field is filled for only some rows; it gives once, few, many or a size class.

len	v_gene	abundance	d_gene	j_gene	CDR3nt	CDR3aa
15	TRBV3-1/TRBV3-2	-	-	TRBJ1-2	TGTGCCAGCAGCCACCGGGACTCCTTGGGCTATGGCTACACCTTC	CASSHRDSLGYGYTF
13	TRBV4-1	-	TRBD1	TRBJ2-7	TGCGCCAGCAGCCGGGACAGGGGCTACGAGCAGTACTTC	CASSRDRGYEQYF
15	TRBV4-2	-	TRBD2	TRBJ2-7	TGTGCCAGCAGCCAGAGCGGGGGCAGCTCCTACGAGCAGTACTTC	CASSQSGGSSYEQYF
15	TRBV4-1	-	-	TRBJ2-1	TGCGCCAGCAGCCAAGAACAGAGTCCCTACAATGAGCAGTTCTTC	CASSQEQSPYNEQFF
13	TRBV10-1	-	-	TRBJ1-4	TGCGCCAGCAGTGAGTCCAGCGGGGGAAAACTGTTTTTT	CASSESSGGKLFF
12	TRBV6-5	-	-	TRBJ1-4	TGTGCCAGCAGTTCCCATCCCGGAAAACTGTTTTTT	CASSSHPGKLFF
16	TRBV5-6	-	-	TRBJ1-1	TGTGCCAGCAGCTCCGCCCCCGGGACTGGGAACACTGAAGCTTTCTTT	CASSSAPGTGNTEAFF
15	TRBV19	-	TRBD1	TRBJ1-3	TGTGCCAGTAGTGCCAGGACAGGGACTGGAAACACCATATATTTT	CASSARTGTGNTIYF
15	TRBV5-4	-	-	TRBJ2-7	TGTGCCAGCAGCTGGGGGCGCGGGGGCCCCTACGAGCAGTACTTC	CASSWGRGGPYEQYF
16	TRBV11-2	once	-	TRBJ1-4	TGTGCCAGCAGCTCCGGGTCGGGAGGGGTCGAAGAAAAACTGTTTTTT	CASSSGSGGVEEKLFF
19	TRBV4-1	-	TRBD2	TRBJ2-5	TGCGCCAGCAGCCCTACCCGAGGGACTAGCGGGGGAGACCAAGAGACCCAGTACTTC	CASSPTRGTSGGDQETQYF
14	TRBV19	-	-	TRBJ1-6	TGTGCCAGTAGTATTTACAGGGATAATTCACCCCTCCACTTT	CASSIYRDNSPLHF
14	TRBV11-2	-	-	TRBJ2-1	TGTGCCAGCCTTGCGGACAGAGTATACAATGAGCAGTTCTTC	CASLADRVYNEQFF
14	TRBV2	-	-	TRBJ2-7	TGTGCCAGCAGTGCTATCGAGGGTGGCTACGAGCAGTACTTC	CASSAIEGGYEQYF
15	TRBV5-8	-	TRBD1	TRBJ1-5	TGTGCCAGCAGCTTGGGACAGGGACCTGATCAGCCCCAGCATTTT	CASSLGQGPDQPQHF
16	TRBV3-1/TRBV3-2	-	-	TRBJ2-6	TGTGCCAGCAGCTCTCGACAGACCTCTGGGGCCAACGTCCTGACTTTC	CASSSRQTSGANVLTF
16	TRBV4-1	-	-	TRBJ2-3	TGCGCCAGCAGCCAGGGGAATCCCGGGATCACAGATACGCAGTATTTT	CASSQGNPGITDTQYF
17	TRBV9	-	-	TRBJ1-3	TGTGCCAGCAGCCCAGGGTCGCAGGCGGCGCCCGGAAACACCATATATTTT	CASSPGSQAAPGNTIYF
17	TRBV7-3	-	-	TRBJ1-3	TGTGCCAGCAGCTTAAACCCCCCCGGGGGAGCTGGAAACACCATATATTTT	CASSLNPPGGAGNTIYF
13	TRBV12-3/TRBV12-4	few	-	TRBJ2-2	TGTGCCAGCAGCTTAAGGGGCTCCGGGGAGCTGTTTTTT	CASSLRGSGELFF
16	TRBV3-1/TRBV3-2	-	-	TRBJ1-1	TGTGCCAGCAGCGCTGACGTGGGGGCCATGAACACTGAAGCTTTCTTT	CASSADVGAMNTEAFF
12	TRBV13	-	-	TRBJ1-1	TGTGCCAGCAGCTCCGTCCCCTCTGAAGCTTTCTTT	CASSSVPSEAFF
15	TRBV11-1	-	TRBD2	TRBJ2-7	TGTGCCAGCAGCTTGGTCGGGGGGGGCGTTGGCGAGCAGTACTTC	CASSLVGGGVGEQYF
11	TRBV12-5	-	-	TRBJ2-1	TGTGCTAGTGGTTTGGTCGATGAGCAGTTCTTC	CASGLVDEQFF
14	TRBV19	-	-	TRBJ2-3	TGTGCCAGTAGTATTACGGGGGGCCCAGATACGCAGTATTTT	CASSITGGPDTQYF
14	TRBV5-1	-	TRBD1	TRBJ1-2	TGCGCCAGCAGCACGGACAGGTCGTTAGCTGGCTACACCTTC	CASSTDRSLAGYTF
16	TRBV6-6	-	TRBD2	TRBJ2-7	TGTGCCAGCAGTTACCTCGGGGGGACTAGCGGGGCTGGGCAGTACTTC	CASSYLGGTSGAGQYF
16	TRBV7-6	-	TRBD1	TRBJ2-1	TGTGCCAGCAGCGGCAGGGGGGACAGGGGCTGGGATGAGCAGTTCTTC	CASSGRGDRGWDEQFF
14	TRBV19	-	-	TRBJ1-4	TGTGCCAGTAGTCCTAAGACAACTAATGAAAAACTGTTTTTT	CASSPKTTNEKLFF
15	TRBV7-9	-	-	TRBJ2-3	TGTGCCAGCAGCCCAGGATCCGAAATGGCAGATACGCAGTATTTT	CASSPGSEMADTQYF
13	TRBV14	-	TRBD1	TRBJ1-2	TGTGCCAGCAGCCTCGGACAGGGCTATGGCTACACCTTC	CASSLGQGYGYTF
17	TRBV3-1/TRBV3-2	-	TRBD2	TRBJ2-3	TGTGCCAGCAGCCAGAGGCTAGCGGGGGGGCGGACAGATACGCAGTATTTT	CASSQRLAGGRTDTQYF
16	TRBV7-8	-	TRBD2	TRBJ2-1	TGTGCCAGCAGCTTAGAACTAGCGGGGGGCTCCGGTGAGCAGTTCTTC	CASSLELAGGSGEQFF
14	TRBV5-6	-	-	TRBJ2-7	TGTGCCAGCAGGCAACTCCGGGATCCCCACGAGCAGTACTTC	CASRQLRDPHEQYF
11	TRBV11-2	-	-	TRBJ1-1	TGTGCCAGCAGCCCGCGCGGGGAAGCTTTCTTT	CASSPRGEAFF
13	TRBV6-5	-	-	TRBJ1-2	TGTGCCAGCAGCCTAGGACAGAACTATGGCTACACCTTC	CASSLGQNYGYTF
14	TRBV19	-	TRBD1	TRBJ2-7	TGTGCCAGTAGTATAAGGGACAGGGGGTACGAGCAGTACTTC	CASSIRDRGYEQYF
15	TRBV9	-	TRBD1	TRBJ1-1	TGTGCCAGCAGCGTCGATCCACAGGGGAGCACTGAAGCTTTCTTT	CASSVDPQGSTEAFF
13	TRBV4-1	-	-	TRBJ2-7	TGCGCCAGCAGCCAAGAATCAGCGTACGAGCAGTACTTC	CASSQESAYEQYF
20	TRBV4-1	-	-	TRBJ1-6	TGCGCCAGCAGCCACTCAGACGGAGCCCCGGGAAGCTCCTATAATTCACCCCTCCACTTT	CASSHSDGAPGSSYNSPLHF
15	TRBV7-9	-	TRBD2	TRBJ2-7	TGTGCCAGCAGCAGCCGATCGGGGGGCTCCTACGAGCAGTACTTC	CASSSRSGGSYEQYF
16	TRBV5-4	-	TRBD2	TRBJ2-5	TGTGCCAGCAGCTTTCCACTAGCGGGGGGGCTTGAGACCCAGTACTTC	CASSFPLAGGLETQYF
15	TRBV19	-	TRBD2	TRBJ2-3	TGTGCCAGTAGTATTTCGAGCGGGGGTCGGGATACGCAGTATTTT	CASSISSGGRDTQYF
14	TRBV6-5	-	-	TRBJ2-1	TGTGCCACGGCGCGGGTCTCCTCGGACAATGAGCAGTTCTTC	CATARVSSDNEQFF
14	TRBV13	-	-	TRBJ2-7	TGTGCCAGCAGCTTAGGCCCAGGCAGCTACGAGCAGTACTTC	CASSLGPGSYEQYF
14	TRBV2	-	TRBD1	TRBJ2-7	TGTGCCAGCAGCCCCAGGGGGCTGGGGGACGAGCAGTACTTC	CASSPRGLGDEQYF
13	TRBV6-5	-	TRBD2	TRBJ2-3	TGTGCCAGCCGGCGGGGGGGCACTGATACGCAGTATTTT	CASRRGGTDTQYF
13	TRBV18	-	-	TRBJ1-1	TGTGCCAGCTCCGTGTTGCGGAACACTGAAGCTTTCTTT	CASSVLRNTEAFF
13	TRBV30	-	-	TRBJ2-7	TGTGCCTGGAGTGCCAGGGGACCCTACGAGCAGTACTTC	CAWSARGPYEQYF
15	TRBV29-1	once	-	TRBJ1-3	TGCAGCGCCCGAACGGCAGGGATCTCTGGAAACACCATATATTTT	CSARTAGISGNTIYF
16	TRBV6-5	-	-	TRBJ2-1	TGTGCCAGCAGTTACCGGCCTAGTGGAAGCTACAATGAGCAGTTCTTC	CASSYRPSGSYNEQFF
14	TRBV15	-	-	TRBJ2-7	TGTGCCACCAGCAGAGCTGCAGGTCCCTACGAGCAGTACTTC	CATSRAAGPYEQYF
13	TRBV19	-	TRBD2	TRBJ2-1	TGTGCCAGTAATTCCGGGACTACTAATGAGCAGTTCTTC	CASNSGTTNEQFF
14	TRBV11-2	-	-	TRBJ2-5	TGTGCCAGCAGCTTAGGACTAGGCGGAGAGACCCAGTACTTC	CASSLGLGGETQYF